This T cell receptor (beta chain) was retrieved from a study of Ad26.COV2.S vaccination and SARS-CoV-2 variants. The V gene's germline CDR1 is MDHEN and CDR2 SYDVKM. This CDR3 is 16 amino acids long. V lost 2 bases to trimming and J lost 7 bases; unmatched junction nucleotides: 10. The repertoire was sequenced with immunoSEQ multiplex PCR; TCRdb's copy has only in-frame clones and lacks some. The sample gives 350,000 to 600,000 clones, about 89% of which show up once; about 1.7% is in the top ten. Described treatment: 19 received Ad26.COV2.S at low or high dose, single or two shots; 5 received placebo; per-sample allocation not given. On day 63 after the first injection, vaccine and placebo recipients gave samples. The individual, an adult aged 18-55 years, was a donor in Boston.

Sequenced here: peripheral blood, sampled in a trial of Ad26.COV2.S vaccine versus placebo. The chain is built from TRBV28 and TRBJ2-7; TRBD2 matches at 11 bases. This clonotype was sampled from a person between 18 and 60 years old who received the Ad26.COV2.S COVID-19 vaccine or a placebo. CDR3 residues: CASSLTSGSLDREQYF. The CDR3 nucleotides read TGTGCCAGCAGTTTAACTAGCGGGAGTCTCGACCGGGAGCAGTACTTC.